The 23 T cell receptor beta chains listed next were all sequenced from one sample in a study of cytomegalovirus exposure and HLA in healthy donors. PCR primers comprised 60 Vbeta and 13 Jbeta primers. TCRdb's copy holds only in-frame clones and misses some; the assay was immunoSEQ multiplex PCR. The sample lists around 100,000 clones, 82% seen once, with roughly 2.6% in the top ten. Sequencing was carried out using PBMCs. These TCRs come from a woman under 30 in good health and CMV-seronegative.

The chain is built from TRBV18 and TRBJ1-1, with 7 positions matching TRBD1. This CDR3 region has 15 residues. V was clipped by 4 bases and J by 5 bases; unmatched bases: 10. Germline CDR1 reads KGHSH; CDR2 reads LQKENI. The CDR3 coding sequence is TGTGCCAGCTCACTGGACAGGCCGGGTTTGACTGAAGCTTTCTTT. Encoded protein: CASSLDRPGLTEAFF.

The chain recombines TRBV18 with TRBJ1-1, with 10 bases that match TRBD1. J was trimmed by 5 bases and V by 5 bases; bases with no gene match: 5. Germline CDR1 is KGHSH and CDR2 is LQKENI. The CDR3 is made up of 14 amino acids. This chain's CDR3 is CASSTGQGYTEAFF. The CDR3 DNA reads TGTGCCAGCTCAACGGGACAGGGGTATACTGAAGCTTTCTTT.

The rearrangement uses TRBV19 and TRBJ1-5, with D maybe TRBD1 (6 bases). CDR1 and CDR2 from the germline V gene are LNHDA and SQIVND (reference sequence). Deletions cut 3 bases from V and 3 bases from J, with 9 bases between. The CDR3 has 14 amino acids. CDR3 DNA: TGTGCCAGTAGTATTTACAGGGTCAATCAGCCCCAGCATTTT. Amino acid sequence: CASSIYRVNQPQHF. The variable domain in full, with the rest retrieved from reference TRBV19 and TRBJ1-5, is DGGITQSPKYLFRKEGQNVTLSCEQNLNHDAMYWYRQDPGQGLRLIYYSQIVNDFQKGDIAEGYSVSREKKESFPLTVTSAQKNPTAFYLCASSIYRVNQPQHFGDGTRLSIL.

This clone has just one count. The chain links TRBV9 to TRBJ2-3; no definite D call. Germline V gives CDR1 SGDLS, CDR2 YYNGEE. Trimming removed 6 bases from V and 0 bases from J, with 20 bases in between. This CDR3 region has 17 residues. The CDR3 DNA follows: TGTGCCAGCACCCCCTCCGTGGCGGAGTGGAGCACAGATACGCAGTATTTT. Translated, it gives CASTPSVAEWSTDTQYF. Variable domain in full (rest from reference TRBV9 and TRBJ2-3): DSGVTQTPKHLITATGQRVTLRCSPRSGDLSVYWYQQSLDQGLQFLIQYYNGEERAKGNILERFSAQQFPDLHSELNLSSLELGDSALYFCASTPSVAEWSTDTQYFGPGTRLTVL.

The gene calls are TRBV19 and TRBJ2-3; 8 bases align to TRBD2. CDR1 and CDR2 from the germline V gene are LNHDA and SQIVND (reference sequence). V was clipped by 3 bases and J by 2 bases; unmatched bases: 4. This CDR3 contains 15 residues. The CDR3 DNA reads TGTGCCAGTAGTATTACTAGCGGCCACACAGATACGCAGTATTTT. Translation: CASSITSGHTDTQYF.

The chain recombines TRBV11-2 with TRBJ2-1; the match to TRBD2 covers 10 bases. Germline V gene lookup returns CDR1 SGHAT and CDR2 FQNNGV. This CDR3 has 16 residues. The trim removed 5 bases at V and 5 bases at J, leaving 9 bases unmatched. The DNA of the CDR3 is TGTGCCAGCAGCCGCCGTGGAGCGGGGGGGGACAATGAGCAGTTCTTC. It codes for CASSRRGAGGDNEQFF.

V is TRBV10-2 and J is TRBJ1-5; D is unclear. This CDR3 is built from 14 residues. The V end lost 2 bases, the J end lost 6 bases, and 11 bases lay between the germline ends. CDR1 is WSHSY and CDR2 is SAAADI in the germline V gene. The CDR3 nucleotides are TGCGCCAGCAGTGAGGCACTGAACAGTCAGCCCCAGCATTTT. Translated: CASSEALNSQPQHF.

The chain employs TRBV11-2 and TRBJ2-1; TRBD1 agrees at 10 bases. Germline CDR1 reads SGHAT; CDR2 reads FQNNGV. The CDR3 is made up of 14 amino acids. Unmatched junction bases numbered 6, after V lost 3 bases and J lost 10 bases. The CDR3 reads CASSLGTGAREQFF. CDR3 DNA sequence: TGTGCCAGCAGCTTGGGGACAGGGGCCAGGGAGCAGTTCTTC.

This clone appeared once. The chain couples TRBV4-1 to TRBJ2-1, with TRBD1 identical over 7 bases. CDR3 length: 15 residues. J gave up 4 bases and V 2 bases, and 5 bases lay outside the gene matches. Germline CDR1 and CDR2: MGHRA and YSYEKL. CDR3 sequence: CASSQPGTAYNEQFF. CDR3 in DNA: TGCGCCAGCAGCCAACCCGGGACAGCTTACAATGAGCAGTTCTTC.

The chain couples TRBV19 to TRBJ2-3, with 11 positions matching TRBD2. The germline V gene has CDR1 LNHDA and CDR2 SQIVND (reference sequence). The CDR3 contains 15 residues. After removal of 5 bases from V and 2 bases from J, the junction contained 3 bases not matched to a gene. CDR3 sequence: CASSATSGATDTQYF. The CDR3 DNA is TGTGCCAGTAGTGCGACTAGCGGGGCCACAGATACGCAGTATTTT.

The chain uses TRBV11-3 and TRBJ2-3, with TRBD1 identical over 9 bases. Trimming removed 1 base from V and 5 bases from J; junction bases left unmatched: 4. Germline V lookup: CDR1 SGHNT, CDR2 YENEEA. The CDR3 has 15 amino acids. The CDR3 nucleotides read TGTGCCAGCAGCTTAGGCGGACAGGGGCAAGATACGCAGTATTTT. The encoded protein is CASSLGGQGQDTQYF.

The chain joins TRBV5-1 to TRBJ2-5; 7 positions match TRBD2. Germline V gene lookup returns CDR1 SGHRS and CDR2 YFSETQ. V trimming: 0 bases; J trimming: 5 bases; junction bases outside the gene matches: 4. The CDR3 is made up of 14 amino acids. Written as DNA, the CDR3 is TGCGCCAGCAGCTTGGGGGGGGGTCCTGAGACCCAGTACTTC. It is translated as CASSLGGGPETQYF.

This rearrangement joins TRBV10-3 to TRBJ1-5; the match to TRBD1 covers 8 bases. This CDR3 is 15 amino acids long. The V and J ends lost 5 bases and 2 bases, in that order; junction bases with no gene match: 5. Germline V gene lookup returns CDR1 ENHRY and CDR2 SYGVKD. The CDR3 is CAISPGQAGNQPQHF. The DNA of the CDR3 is TGTGCCATCAGTCCGGGACAGGCAGGCAATCAGCCCCAGCATTTT.

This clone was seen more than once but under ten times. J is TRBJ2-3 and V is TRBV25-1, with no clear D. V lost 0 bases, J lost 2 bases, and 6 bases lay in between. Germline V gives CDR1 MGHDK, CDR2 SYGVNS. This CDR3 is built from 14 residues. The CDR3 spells CASSEYSLTDTQYF. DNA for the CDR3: TGTGCCAGCAGTGAATATAGCCTCACAGATACGCAGTATTTT.

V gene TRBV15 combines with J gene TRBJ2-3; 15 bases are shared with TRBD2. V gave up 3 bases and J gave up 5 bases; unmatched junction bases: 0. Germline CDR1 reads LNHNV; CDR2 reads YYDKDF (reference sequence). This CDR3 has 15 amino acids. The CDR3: CATSRGLAGGDTQYF. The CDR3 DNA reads TGTGCCACCAGCAGGGGACTAGCGGGGGGAGATACGCAGTATTTT.

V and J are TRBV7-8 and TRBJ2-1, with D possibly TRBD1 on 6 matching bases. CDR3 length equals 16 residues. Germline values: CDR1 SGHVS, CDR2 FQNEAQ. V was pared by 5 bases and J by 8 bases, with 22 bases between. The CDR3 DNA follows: TGTGCCAGCAGCACAGGGACACGGGCACTGCTGGATGAGCAGTTCTTC. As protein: CASSTGTRALLDEQFF.

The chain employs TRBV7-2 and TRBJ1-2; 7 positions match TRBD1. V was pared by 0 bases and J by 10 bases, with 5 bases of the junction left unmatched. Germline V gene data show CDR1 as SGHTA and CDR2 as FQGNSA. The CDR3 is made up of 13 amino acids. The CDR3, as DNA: TGTGCCAGCAGCTTAGCGAGGGGGCCCGACTACACCTTC. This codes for CASSLARGPDYTF.

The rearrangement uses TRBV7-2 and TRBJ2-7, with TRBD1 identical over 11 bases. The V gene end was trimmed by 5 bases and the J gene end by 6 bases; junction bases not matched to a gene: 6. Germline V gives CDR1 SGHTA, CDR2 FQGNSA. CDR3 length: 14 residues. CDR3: CASSPGQGAGEQYF. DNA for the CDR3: TGTGCCAGCAGCCCCGGACAGGGGGCCGGCGAGCAGTACTTC.

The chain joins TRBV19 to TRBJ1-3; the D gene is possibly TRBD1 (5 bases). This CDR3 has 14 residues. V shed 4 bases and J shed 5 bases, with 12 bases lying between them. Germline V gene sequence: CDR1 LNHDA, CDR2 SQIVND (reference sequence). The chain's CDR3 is CASSRRGARNTIYF. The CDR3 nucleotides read TGTGCCAGTAGTAGGAGGGGAGCCCGAAACACCATATATTTT.

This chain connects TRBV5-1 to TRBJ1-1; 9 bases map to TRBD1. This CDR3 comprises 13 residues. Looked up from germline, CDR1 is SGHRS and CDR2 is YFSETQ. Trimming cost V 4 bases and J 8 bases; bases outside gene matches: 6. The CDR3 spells CASSGGQGGEAFF. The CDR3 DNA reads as TGCGCCAGCAGCGGGGGACAGGGAGGCGAAGCTTTCTTT.

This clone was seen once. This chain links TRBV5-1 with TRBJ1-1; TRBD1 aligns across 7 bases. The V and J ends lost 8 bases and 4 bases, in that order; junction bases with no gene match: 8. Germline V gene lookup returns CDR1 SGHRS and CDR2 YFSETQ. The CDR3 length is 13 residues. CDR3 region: CASSSQGFTEAFF. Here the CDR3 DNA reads TGCGCCAGTTCGTCACAGGGGTTCACTGAAGCTTTCTTT.

The CDR3, as DNA: TGTGCCAGCAGCCCCGGGACAGGGGCTAATGAAAAACTGTTTTTT. Translation: CASSPGTGANEKLFF. The J gene is TRBJ1-4, the V gene TRBV7-9, with 10 bases that match TRBD1. Germline V gene sequence: CDR1 SEHNR, CDR2 FQNEAQ (reference sequence). Trimming took 5 bases from V and 3 from J; bases not matched to a gene: 3. The CDR3 loop spans 15 amino acids.

CDR3 nucleotide sequence: TGTGCCAGCAGCTTAACAGGGCACGAGCAGTACGTC. It yields the protein CASSLTGHEQYV. The chain carries TRBV7-2 and TRBJ2-7; tentative D call: TRBD1 (6 bases). This CDR3 is built from 12 residues. V lost 2 bases to trimming and J lost 5 bases, with 7 bases between them. The germline V gene encodes CDR1 SGHTA and CDR2 FQGNSA.